This TCR delta chain appears in the sequencing data of a study of fetal and pediatric gammadelta thymocytes (dated by TCRdb to between 2021 and 2024). For context, the study as a whole: To strengthen a single-cell study of gammadelta thymocyte development, the researchers used bulk gammadelta thymocyte repertoires that mixed previously published data with newly generated, unpublished data. In total, the bulk gammadelta thymocyte repertoire set covered approximately 10 subjects, made up of 7 pediatric thymus donors and 3 fetal thymus donors. Bulk gammadelta thymocyte repertoires combined previously published data (refs 27,28) with unpublished data. Bulk TCR repertoire data were added to increase subject numbers and strengthen the CDR3 publicity analysis.

V is reduced by 5 bases and J by 7 bases, leaving a spacing of 26 bases between them. The CDR3 spans 17 residues, from the cysteine through the phenylalanine. Only the CDR3 part of the read is kept: 51 bases, read in frame from the first base. CDR1 TSWWSYY and CDR2 QGS are derived from the germline V gene. This clone is considered hyperexpanded (1% or more). Which antigen it targets is not known. It has no much larger one-base neighbor in the sample; base qualities were not kept. The sample contains more than one DNA sequence encoding this CDR3. Sequencing was carried out with an Illumina MiSeq. Per the original workflow: For the publicity analysis, the Vgamma9Vdelta2 and nonVgamma9Vdelta2 bulk CDR3 files from each subject were merged to form one combined repertoire per subject. Using base R and dplyr, CDR3 publicity was scored on a scale from 0 to 19 by checking each amino acid sequence across 9 single-cell datasets and under 11 bulk repertoires. TCRdb called clones afresh from the public reads with CATT; identical DNA rows were later merged. The V and J calls and clone size come from TCRdb's table, not from the authors' own analysis. For this sample the table gives about 350 delta-chain clones, of which roughly an eighth were detected only once. The ten biggest clones cover about 40% of the sample.

Thymocytes were stained with Zombie NIR viability dye plus antibodies to CD3 (UCHT1), TCRgammadelta (11F2), TCRVgamma9 (IMMU360) and TCRVdelta2 (IMMU389). Bulk TRD and TRG CDR3 repertoires were produced separately from sorted Vgamma9Vdelta2 and nonVgamma9Vdelta2 gammadelta thymocytes taken from human fetal and pediatric thymuses. Children undergoing cardiac surgery in Belgium were the source of the pediatric thymus tissue. Pediatric thymus donors in the study were aged between about 1 and 12 years. Thymic cell suspensions were prepared from fetal and post-natal thymuses as described previously. NonVgamma9Vdelta2 thymocytes were sorted as CD3+ gammadeltaTCR+ cells that did not have the Vgamma9+Vdelta2+ phenotype. A FACS Aria III cell sorter (BD Biosciences) was used for cell sorting. Paper-wide results and their limitations: Compared with post-natal repertoires, fetal gammadelta thymocyte repertoires were previously reported to be enriched for TRDV2, TRGV8 and TRGV9 usage, low N additions and public CDR3s.

The material sequenced was non-Vgamma9Vdelta2 gamma-delta T cells from the thymus. The sample's cell subset or site label is to be understood as: CD3+gammadeltaTCR+ thymocytes not co-expressing Vgamma9 and Vdelta2. The chain is made from TRDV1 and TRDJ1; the D gene is perhaps TRDD2, on 6 matching bases. This TCR was recovered from a child who underwent cardiac surgery and was recorded as healthy. CDR3 loop: CALGNGFLTQLEIKLIF. The nucleotide sequence is TGTGCTCTTGGGAACGGCTTCCTGACCCAATTAGAAATTAAACTCATCTTT.